This TCR beta chain was found in a study of T-cell memory formation after mild COVID-19. This clonotype was seen a handful of times. Its cognate antigen is unknown. Researchers used 5'RACE with constant-segment primers to make TCR alpha and TCR beta cDNA libraries that carry sample barcodes and UMIs. TCRdb reprocessed the 5' RACE reads via MiXCR and lists one record per CDR3 protein. Of under 300,000 distinct CDR3 sequences listed, roughly 15% are singletons. Findings and caveats of the study: Confirmation of SARS-CoV-2 specificity was lacking for second-wave clones peaking day 37.

Sample: PBMCs or a T cell subset sorted from them (not recorded which). The receptor was derived from a man aged 18 to 29 who had mild COVID-19 (a few samples of this study predate the infection). Cell type and time point are not known.

CDR3 protein: CASSFRVRSYEQYF. In DNA, the CDR3 is TGTGCCAGCAGTTTCAGGGTTCGGTCCTACGAGCAGTACTTC. The chain couples TRBV12-3 or TRBV12-4 to TRBJ2-7; a possible D gene is TRBD1 (5 bases). V was cut by 3 bases and J by 1 base, with 10 bases left in between. The length of the CDR3 is 14 residues.